The 20 T cell receptor beta chains presented below share a single source sample, sequenced in a study of cytomegalovirus exposure and HLA in healthy donors. A multiplex PCR was run with 60 Vbeta primers and 13 Jbeta primers. This table comes from immunoSEQ multiplex PCR, and its TCRdb copy is limited to in-frame clones, with some not included. The sample yields fewer than 120,000 clones, 79% seen once. Sequencing used PBMCs. These receptors originate from a young man in good health and CMV-seropositive.

This chain connects TRBV5-6 to TRBJ1-5; D might be TRBD1 (5 bases). Trimming pared 0 bases from V and 3 bases from J, leaving 10 bases between. From germline, CDR1 is SGHDT and CDR2 YYEEEE. This CDR3 is 15 amino acids long. The CDR3 protein is CASSLAGVVNQPQHF. CDR3 nucleotide sequence: TGTGCCAGCAGCTTGGCGGGGGTAGTCAATCAGCCCCAGCATTTT. Combining the CDR3 with reference TRBV5-6 and TRBJ1-5 gives the whole variable domain DAGVTQSPTHLIKTRGQQVTLRCSPKSGHDTVSWYQQALGQGPQFIFQYYEEEERQRGNFPDRFSGHQFPNYSSELNVNALLLGDSALYLCASSLAGVVNQPQHFGDGTRLSIL.

This sequence joins TRBV18 and TRBJ2-3; D is possibly TRBD2 (6 bases). This CDR3 is 14 amino acids long. Germline V gene data show CDR1 as KGHSH and CDR2 as LQKENI. The V end lost 3 bases, the J end lost 6 bases, and 13 bases lay between the germline ends. The CDR3 sequence is CASSPSGLDDTQYF. The CDR3, as DNA: TGTGCCAGCTCACCCTCGGGACTTGACGATACGCAGTATTTT.

This clone was detected only a few times. This rearrangement joins TRBV7-2 to TRBJ2-7; 11 nucleotides line up with TRBD1. The trim removed 3 bases at V and 1 base at J, leaving 5 bases unmatched. From germline, CDR1 is SGHTA and CDR2 FQGNSA. The CDR3 has 16 amino acids. DNA for the CDR3: TGTGCCAGCAGCTTTGCCGGGACAGGGGGGTCCTACGAGCAGTACTTC. The encoded protein is CASSFAGTGGSYEQYF.

As to this clone: Other nucleotide sequences in the sample specify the same CDR3. The J gene is TRBJ2-1, the V gene TRBV20-1; weak D call: TRBD2 (5 bases). Germline values: CDR1 DFQATT, CDR2 SNEGSKA (reference sequence). V was trimmed by 6 bases and J by 7 bases, leaving 10 bases between them. CDR3 length: 11 amino acids. The DNA of the CDR3 is TGCAGTGCGACCGGGAAAAATGAGCAGTTCTTC. Protein sequence: CSATGKNEQFF.

Only a few counts were recorded for this clone. The J gene is TRBJ2-1, the V gene TRBV6-5; D is perhaps TRBD1 (6 bases). Germline V gene data show CDR1 as MNHEY and CDR2 as SVGAGI. The CDR3 is 9 residues long. V lost 10 bases and J 15 bases, leaving 13 bases between the germline ends. CDR3 protein: CATGQEPFF. CDR3 in DNA: TGTGCCACGGGACAAGAACCGTTCTTC.

The chain links TRBV11-3 to TRBJ2-7, with 9 bases fitting TRBD1. The CDR3 is 17 residues long. Germline V gene sequence: CDR1 SGHNT, CDR2 YENEEA. V gave up 5 bases and J gave up 6 bases; unmatched junction bases: 17. This chain's CDR3 is CASSERLNRGRRGEQYF. As DNA, the CDR3 is TGTGCCAGCAGCGAACGCCTCAACAGGGGGCGGAGGGGCGAGCAGTACTTC.

V usage is TRBV10-3 and J usage is TRBJ2-6, with a tentative D call TRBD2 (5 bases). The germline gives CDR1 ENHRY, CDR2 SYGVKD. The V gene lost 10 bases and the J gene lost 1 base, with 14 bases spanning the gap. The CDR3 runs to 15 residues. CDR3 sequence (DNA): TGTGCCACCCACGGGGTAGGATCTGGGGCCAACGTCCTGACTTTC. It is translated as CATHGVGSGANVLTF.

V is TRBV15 and J is TRBJ1-1, with 8 bases matching TRBD1. Germline CDR1 and CDR2: LNHNV and YYDKDF (reference sequence). V lost 0 bases to trimming and J lost 8 bases; unmatched junction nucleotides: 5. This CDR3 is built from 14 residues. The CDR3, as DNA: TGTGCCACCAGCAGAGACAGGGGGCGATCCGAAGCTTTCTTT. Amino acid sequence: CATSRDRGRSEAFF.

The table lists this clone with a count of one. The chain joins TRBV13 to TRBJ1-1, with TRBD1 identical over 9 bases. This CDR3 is built from 14 residues. Germline-derived CDR1 and CDR2 are PRHDT and FYEKMQ (reference sequence). J was trimmed by 3 bases and V by 6 bases; bases with no gene match: 5. CDR3 nucleotide sequence: TGTGCCAGCAGACGAACAGGGGGCGACACTGAAGCTTTCTTT. It is translated as CASRRTGGDTEAFF.

This clone has just a few counts. The rearrangement links TRBV6-6 to TRBJ1-1, with 7 bases that match TRBD1. In germline, CDR1 is MNHNY, CDR2 SVGAGI (reference sequence). V lost 4 bases and J lost 4; bases outside the gene matches: 6. The CDR3 is made up of 14 amino acids. Written as DNA, the CDR3 is TGTGCCAGCAGTTTAGGGGGCACGGGCACTGAAGCTTTCTTT. Protein sequence: CASSLGGTGTEAFF.

The chain recombines TRBV5-1 with TRBJ2-7, with 8 bases matching TRBD2. Germline lookup yields CDR1 SGHRS and CDR2 YFSETQ. This CDR3 region has 14 residues. With V trimmed by 7 bases and J by 2 bases, 8 bases remained unmatched. In DNA, the CDR3 is TGCGCCAGCTTCCCGGGACTAGGGCCCTACGAGCAGTACTTC. Translation gives CASFPGLGPYEQYF.

This sequence joins TRBV4-3 and TRBJ1-2; D unresolved. CDR3 length: 14 residues. In germline, CDR1 is LGHNA, CDR2 YSLEER. Trimming cost V 3 bases and J 0 bases, with 8 bases left between them. The DNA for the CDR3 is TGCGCCAGCAGCCAGGAACAGACTAACTATGGCTACACCTTC. It yields the protein CASSQEQTNYGYTF.

This clone was recorded a few times. The V call is TRBV5-6, the J call TRBJ2-7; perhaps TRBD2 as D (6 bases). Germline assignment: CDR1 SGHDT and CDR2 YYEEEE. V was trimmed by 0 bases and J by 5 bases, leaving 6 bases between them. The CDR3 contains 12 residues. The CDR3 coding sequence is TGTGCCAGCAGCTTGGCGGGGGACGAGCAGTACTTC. Translated, it gives CASSLAGDEQYF.

The chain links TRBV18 to TRBJ1-2, with D perhaps TRBD1 (5 bases). Germline V gene lookup returns CDR1 KGHSH and CDR2 LQKENI. This CDR3 region has 15 residues. V was pared by 1 base and J by 2 bases, with 11 bases between. CDR3 nucleotides: TGTGCCAGCTCACCACAGACAGTGCAGAACTATGGCTACACCTTC. It yields the protein CASSPQTVQNYGYTF.

This rearrangement joins TRBV4-2 to TRBJ2-1; 11 bases map to TRBD2. Germline V gene lookup returns CDR1 LGHNA and CDR2 YNFKEQ. V lost 0 bases to trimming and J lost 15 bases; unmatched junction nucleotides: 7. There are 14 residues in the CDR3. CDR3 sequence reads: CASSQDISGGAGFF. In DNA form, the CDR3 reads TGTGCCAGCAGCCAAGATATTAGCGGGGGGGCCGGGTTCTTC.

J is TRBJ2-3 and V is TRBV6-4; 9 bases match TRBD1. The CDR3 is 14 amino acids. V trimming: 3 bases; J trimming: 2 bases; junction bases outside the gene matches: 0. CDR1 is MRHNA and CDR2 is SNTAGT in the germline V gene. In DNA form, the CDR3 reads TGTGCCAGCAGTGAACAGGGGGCCACAGATACGCAGTATTTT. Its translation is CASSEQGATDTQYF.

The chain combines TRBV28 with TRBJ1-1, with D hard to call. Between the trimmed V and J ends, which lost 6 bases and 0 bases, there was a span of 11 bases. The length of the CDR3 is 14 residues. Looked up from germline, CDR1 is MDHEN and CDR2 is SYDVKM. The CDR3 region is CASSSILMNTEAFF. The CDR3 DNA follows: TGTGCCAGCAGCTCGATACTGATGAACACTGAAGCTTTCTTT.

V usage is TRBV18 and J usage is TRBJ1-2; 9 bases agree with TRBD1. CDR3 length: 18 residues. V trimming: 4 bases; J trimming: 6 bases; junction bases outside the gene matches: 18. Looked up from germline, CDR1 is KGHSH and CDR2 is LQKENI. The CDR3 bases are TGTGCCAGCTCACTCAGGGACGAAAGACAGGGGGTTCCAAATGGCTACACCTTC. Its translation is CASSLRDERQGVPNGYTF.

This clone was counted a few times. The chain links TRBV4-3 to TRBJ1-1; possible D gene TRBD1, 5 bases. The germline V and J ends were trimmed by 0 bases and 6 bases, with 17 bases remaining between them. The CDR3 covers 16 residues. Per the germline V gene, CDR1 is LGHNA and CDR2 is YSLEER. The CDR3 loop is CASSQEEGREEAEAFF. DNA for the CDR3: TGCGCCAGCAGCCAAGAAGAGGGCAGGGAGGAGGCTGAAGCTTTCTTT.

The chain combines TRBV10-3 with TRBJ2-2, with 9 bases that match TRBD2. Germline assignment: CDR1 ENHRY and CDR2 SYGVKD. V shed 8 bases and J 4 bases; nucleotides not matched to a gene: 14. The CDR3 spans 17 residues. The CDR3 bases are TGTGCCATCCGCGCTAGCGGGGAGTCACCGAGCACCGGGGAGCTGTTTTTT. Its protein is CAIRASGESPSTGELFF.